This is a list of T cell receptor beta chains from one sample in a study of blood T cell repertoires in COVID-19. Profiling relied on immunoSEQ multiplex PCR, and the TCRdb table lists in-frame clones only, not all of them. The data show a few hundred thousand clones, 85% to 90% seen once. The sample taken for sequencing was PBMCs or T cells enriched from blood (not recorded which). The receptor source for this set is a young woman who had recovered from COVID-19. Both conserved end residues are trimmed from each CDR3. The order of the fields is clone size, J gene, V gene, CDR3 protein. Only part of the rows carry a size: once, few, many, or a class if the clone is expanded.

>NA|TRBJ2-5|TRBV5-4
ASSLNRIGGQETQY
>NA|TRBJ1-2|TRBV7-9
ASSLEFGRARNYGYT
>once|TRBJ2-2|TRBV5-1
ASSWRGAQGNTGELF
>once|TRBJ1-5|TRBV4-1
ASSPTDSQLNQPQH
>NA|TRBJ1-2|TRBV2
ASSESGHGYGYT
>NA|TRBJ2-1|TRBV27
ASRGASGKYDEQF
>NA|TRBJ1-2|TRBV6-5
ASSYTGGGYGYT
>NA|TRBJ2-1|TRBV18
ASSPPELAGGGEQF
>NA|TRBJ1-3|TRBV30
AWSPARNTIY
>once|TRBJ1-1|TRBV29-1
SVEGAGPEAF
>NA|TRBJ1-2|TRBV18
ASSPGTGADYGYT
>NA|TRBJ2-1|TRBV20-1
SASRTTRQGPWSYNEQF
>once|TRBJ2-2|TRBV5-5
ASSPLAGWAGELF
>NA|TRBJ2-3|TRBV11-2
ASSFPAHTDTQY
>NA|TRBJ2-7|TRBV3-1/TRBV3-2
ASSPFGTPGQGRYEQY
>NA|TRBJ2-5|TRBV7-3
ASSLGVGGRAQETQY
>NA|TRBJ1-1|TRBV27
ASSLEAGPDFEAF
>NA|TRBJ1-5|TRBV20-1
SASDRGHQPQH
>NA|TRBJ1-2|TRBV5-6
ASSTGQGSGYT
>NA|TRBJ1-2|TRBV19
ASRGDRESYGYT
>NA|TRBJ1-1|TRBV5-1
ASSLRGDTEAF
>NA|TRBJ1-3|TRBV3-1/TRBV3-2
ASSPSLGALGGNTIY
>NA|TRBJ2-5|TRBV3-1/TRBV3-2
ASSQGGTSGGAGGETQY
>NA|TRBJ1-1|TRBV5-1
ASSLGRGHAEAF
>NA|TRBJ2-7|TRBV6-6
ASTSRDSSYEQY
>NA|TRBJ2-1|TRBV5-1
ASSLGWTGGAEQF
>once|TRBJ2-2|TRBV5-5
ASSLTIRDTPGELF
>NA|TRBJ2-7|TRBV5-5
ASNTGTAYEQY
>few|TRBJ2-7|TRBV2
ASSPSGASYEQY
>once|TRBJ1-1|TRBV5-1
ASSGQGWSPEAF
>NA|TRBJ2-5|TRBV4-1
ASSQVAGLGETQY
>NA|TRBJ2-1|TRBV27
ASSIPASGDNEQF
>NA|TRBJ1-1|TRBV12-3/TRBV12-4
ASSWGLPTEAF
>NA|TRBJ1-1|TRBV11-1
ASSLVGGTEAF
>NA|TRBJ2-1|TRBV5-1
ASSLAPRDRGGEQF